Listed below are T cell receptor beta chains from one sample, sequenced in a study of technical replicates of blood from a few donors. The protocol was immunoSEQ multiplex PCR, while the TCRdb copy is restricted to in-frame clones and leaves out a portion. The sample includes 50,000 to 70,000 clones, about 95% of them seen just once. Source material: PBMCs. The receptors here all came from a human donor in good health. Some clones in this sample may be carry-over from other donors' samples. The CDR3 runs from the conserved cysteine through the conserved F or W. D genes are given only for firm matches. Rows may omit the clone size; those that give it use once, few, many or a size class.

v_gene,d_gene,abundance,j_gene,CDR3nt,CDR3aa
TRBV2,TRBD1,-,TRBJ2-1,TGTGCCAGCAGTGAAGCCGAGGCAGGGGGACAAAATGAGCAGTTCTTC,CASSEAEAGGQNEQFF
TRBV25-1,TRBD2,-,TRBJ2-1,TGTGCCAGCAGTGGTGCTAGCGGGACCTACAATGAGCAGTTCTTC,CASSGASGTYNEQFF
TRBV12-5,-,-,TRBJ2-1,TGTGCTAGTGGTTCTGGACAGACGATTGGGTACAATGAGCAGTTCTTC,CASGSGQTIGYNEQFF
TRBV5-1,TRBD1,-,TRBJ1-1,TGCGCCAGCAGCTTTGGAACAGGGGGCGCGGACACTGAAGCTTTCTTT,CASSFGTGGADTEAFF
TRBV4-1,TRBD2,-,TRBJ2-5,TGCGCCAGCAGCCGGGGACTAGCGGGGGGTCAAGAGACCCAGTACTTC,CASSRGLAGGQETQYF
TRBV14,TRBD2,-,TRBJ2-3,TGTGCCAGCAGCCAACGACTAGCGGGGAGCGGCACAGATACGCAGTATTTT,CASSQRLAGSGTDTQYF
TRBV5-8,-,-,TRBJ1-4,TGTGCCAGCAGCTTTGGGGGGGGCGAAAAACTGTTTTTT,CASSFGGGEKLFF
TRBV4-3,TRBD2,-,TRBJ2-7,TGCGCCAGCAGCCAAGATCAGCGGGGCAGCTACGAGCAGTACTTC,CASSQDQRGSYEQYF
TRBV7-8,-,-,TRBJ2-7,TGTGCCAGCAGCACACCCCAGAGGGAACGCGAGCAGTACTTC,CASSTPQREREQYF
TRBV5-6,-,-,TRBJ2-7,TGTGCCAGCAGCTTGCTAGCGAGTTTCGAGCAGTACTTC,CASSLLASFEQYF
TRBV7-2,-,-,TRBJ1-4,TGTGCCAGCAGCGCTGGGGGGGGGCGCGGTGAAAAACTGTTTTTT,CASSAGGGRGEKLFF
TRBV28,-,once,TRBJ1-2,TGTGCCAGCAGTAGCGGGAGTTCCTATGGCTACACCTTC,CASSSGSSYGYTF
TRBV5-1,-,-,TRBJ1-2,TGCGCCAGCAGCCCCGGTGGAGAGAACTATGGCTACACCTTC,CASSPGGENYGYTF
TRBV6-1,TRBD1,-,TRBJ2-7,TGTGCCAGCAGGTGGTTTCTTGACAGGGTCGGCGAGCAGTACTTC,CASRWFLDRVGEQYF
TRBV7-8,-,-,TRBJ1-3,TGTGCCAGCAGCCCGCCGGGGGGAGCTGGAAACACCATATATTTT,CASSPPGGAGNTIYF
TRBV6-1,TRBD1,-,TRBJ2-7,TGTGCCAGCAGTAAAACAGGGGTAGGCCCCTACGAGCAGTACTTC,CASSKTGVGPYEQYF
TRBV29-1,TRBD1,-,TRBJ1-2,TGCAGCGTAGTCGTAGGGGACAGGCCTCCCTATGGCTACACCTTC,CSVVVGDRPPYGYTF
TRBV5-1,TRBD1,-,TRBJ2-5,TGCGCCAGCAGCGGGGGACAGGGGCTTGAGACCCAGTACTTC,CASSGGQGLETQYF
TRBV2,TRBD1,-,TRBJ1-1,TGTGCCAGCATCCCAGGGGGCGGGTACACTGAAGCTTTCTTT,CASIPGGGYTEAFF
TRBV6-5,-,-,TRBJ1-3,TGTGCCAGCAGTTACGGAGGGGCGGACAACACCATATATTTT,CASSYGGADNTIYF
TRBV23-1,-,-,TRBJ1-2,TGCGCCAGCAGTCAACAAACGGGTGACCTACCACATGGCTACACCTTC,CASSQQTGDLPHGYTF
TRBV2,TRBD1,-,TRBJ1-5,TGTGCCAGCAGTGAAGCTCCGGACAGGGGAGGTAATCAGCCCCAGCATTTT,CASSEAPDRGGNQPQHF
TRBV7-3,TRBD1,-,TRBJ2-2,TGTGCCAGCAGCTCTGGACAGGGGAACACCGGGGAGCTGTTTTTT,CASSSGQGNTGELFF
TRBV9,TRBD2,-,TRBJ2-7,TGTGCCAGCAGCGTAGATGCGGGAGGGCGCGAGCAGTACTTC,CASSVDAGGREQYF
TRBV2,-,-,TRBJ1-2,TGTGCCAGCACGGGGGATGACTATGGCTACACCTTC,CASTGDDYGYTF
TRBV5-6,-,few,TRBJ1-2,TGTGCCAGCAGCTTATGGCGGACTAATCTTTATGGCTACACCTTC,CASSLWRTNLYGYTF
TRBV7-9,TRBD1,-,TRBJ1-5,TGTGCCAGCAGCCCCCTGGACAGGGGCAATCAGCCCCAGCATTTT,CASSPLDRGNQPQHF
TRBV19,TRBD1,-,TRBJ1-5,TGTGCCAGCAGATCCGGGACAGGAATCAATCAGCCCCAGCATTTT,CASRSGTGINQPQHF
TRBV6-4,TRBD1,-,TRBJ1-1,TGTGCCAGCAGCCCCGGGACAGGCAACACTGAAGCTTTCTTT,CASSPGTGNTEAFF
TRBV5-5,-,-,TRBJ2-5,TGTGCCAGCAGCTCCGGAGCCGATAGTGTGAACCAGTACTTC,CASSSGADSVNQYF
TRBV2,TRBD1,once,TRBJ1-2,TGTGCCAGCAGTGGACAGGGGGCGCTTAGCTACACCTTC,CASSGQGALSYTF
TRBV14,-,-,TRBJ1-1,TGTGCCAGCAGCCAATCCTTCCCAGGGGAGAACACTGAAGCTTTCTTT,CASSQSFPGENTEAFF
TRBV7-8,-,-,TRBJ2-7,TGTGCCAGCAGCTTACGGGGGGCGCGAAGCTACGAGCAGTACTTC,CASSLRGARSYEQYF
TRBV19,-,-,TRBJ2-5,TGTGCCAGTAGAGCGGAGCCGACCCAAGAGACCCAGTACTTC,CASRAEPTQETQYF
TRBV18,TRBD1,-,TRBJ1-2,TGTGCCAGCTCACCACCGGGACAGAGCTATGGCTACACCTTC,CASSPPGQSYGYTF
TRBV4-2,-,-,TRBJ1-6,TGTGCCAGCAGCCAAGATACGGGTTACGATTCACCCCTCCACTTT,CASSQDTGYDSPLHF
TRBV11-2,TRBD1,-,TRBJ2-7,TGTGCCAGCAGCAGATGGACCGGGACAGGGGACTACGAGCAGTACTTC,CASSRWTGTGDYEQYF